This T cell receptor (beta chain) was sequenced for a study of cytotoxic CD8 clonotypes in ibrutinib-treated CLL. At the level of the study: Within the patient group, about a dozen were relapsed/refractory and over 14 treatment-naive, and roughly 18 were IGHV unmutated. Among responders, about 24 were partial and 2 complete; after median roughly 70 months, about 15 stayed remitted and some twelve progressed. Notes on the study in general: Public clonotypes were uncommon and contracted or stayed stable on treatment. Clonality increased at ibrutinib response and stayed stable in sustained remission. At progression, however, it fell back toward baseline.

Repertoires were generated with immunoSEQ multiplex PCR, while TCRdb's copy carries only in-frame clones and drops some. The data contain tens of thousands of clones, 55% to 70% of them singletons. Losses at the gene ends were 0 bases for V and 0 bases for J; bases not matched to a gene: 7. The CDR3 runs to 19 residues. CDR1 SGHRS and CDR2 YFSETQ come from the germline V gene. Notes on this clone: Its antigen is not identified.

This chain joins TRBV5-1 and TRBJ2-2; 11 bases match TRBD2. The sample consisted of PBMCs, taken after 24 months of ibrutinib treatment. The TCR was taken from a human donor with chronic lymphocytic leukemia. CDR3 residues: CASSLGSSGRISNTGELFF. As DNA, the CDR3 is TGCGCCAGCAGCTTGGGGTCTAGCGGGAGGATATCGAACACCGGGGAGCTGTTTTTT.